This T cell receptor (beta chain) comes out of a study of T-cell memory formation after mild COVID-19. This clonotype has a handful of counts. A single record per CDR3 protein comes from TCRdb applying MiXCR to the 5' RACE reads. The data show approximately 150,000 distinct CDR3 sequences, with more than 14% seen just once and roughly an eighth held by the top ten. There are 14 residues in the CDR3. The germline V gene encodes CDR1 SGHRS and CDR2 YFSETQ. V dropped 3 bases and J dropped 10 bases, with 17 bases sitting between them. Sequences were obtained from PBMCs or a T cell subset sorted from them (not recorded which). This sequence joins TRBV5-1 and TRBJ2-1; D may match TRBD1 or TRBD2 (5 bases each). This TCR was recovered from an adult woman who had mild COVID-19 (a few samples of this study predate the infection). Cell type and time point are not known. In DNA, the CDR3 is TGCGCCAGCAGCTCCCGGGACCCCCAAGAGGAGCAGTTCTTC. This sequence encodes CASSSRDPQEEQFF.